Listed below are T cell receptor beta chains from one sample, sequenced in a study of T cell responses to AZD1222 COVID-19 vaccine. Method: immunoSEQ multiplex PCR; TCRdb's copy keeps in-frame clones and lacks some. The sample consists of about 110,000 clones, 70% to 90% of them appearing once. The input for sequencing was peripheral blood, taken on day 0 of AZD1222 vaccination. The receptors stem from an adult in good health. Each CDR3 is given with its conserved first and last residue. D genes are given only for firm matches. Size is stated for part of the rows, as once, few or many counts, or as a class when the clone is expanded.

J gene | D gene | V gene | clone size | CDR3 DNA | CDR3 protein
TRBJ1-1 | NA | TRBV2 | once | TGTGCCAGCAGGCATGGCGTCGATAACACTGAAGCTTTCTTT | CASRHGVDNTEAFF
TRBJ1-5 | NA | TRBV19 | NA | TGTGCCAGTAGTGGATCAGGGGCCCGTCAGCCCCAGCATTTT | CASSGSGARQPQHF
TRBJ2-5 | TRBD2 | TRBV9 | NA | TGTGCCAGCAGCGGCGCGGGGGGGCCTATGGAGACCCAGTACTTC | CASSGAGGPMETQYF
TRBJ2-7 | TRBD1 | TRBV7-2 | NA | TGTGCCAGCAGCTTAGACGGCAGGGGGCGCGAGCAGTACTTC | CASSLDGRGREQYF
TRBJ1-4 | NA | TRBV6-2/TRBV6-3 | NA | TGTGCCAGCAGTTATCTGCTGCGAGAAAAACTGTTTTTT | CASSYLLREKLFF
TRBJ1-2 | NA | TRBV7-2 | NA | TGTGCCAGCAGCCCCACAGATTATGGCTACACCTTC | CASSPTDYGYTF
TRBJ2-5 | TRBD1 | TRBV7-9 | NA | TGTGCCAGCAGCTTAGGCCCAGGGGGCTACCAAGAGACCCAGTACTTC | CASSLGPGGYQETQYF
TRBJ1-1 | NA | TRBV6-5 | NA | TGTGCCAGCCAAGGACGGATGAACACTGAAGCTTTCTTT | CASQGRMNTEAFF
TRBJ2-1 | NA | TRBV5-1 | NA | TGCGCCAGCAGCTTGGATTGGGGCACAGAGCAGTTCTTC | CASSLDWGTEQFF
TRBJ1-6 | NA | TRBV28 | few | TGTGCCAGCAGTTTCGGCACGCAGGGTAATTCACCCCTCCACTTT | CASSFGTQGNSPLHF
TRBJ2-1 | NA | TRBV19 | NA | TGTGCCAGTAGGAAGGCGGGAAGCTCCTACAATGAGCAGTTCTTC | CASRKAGSSYNEQFF
TRBJ1-6 | NA | TRBV30 | NA | TGTGCCTGGAGCGTCGGGGTAATGCGGTCACCCCTCCACTTT | CAWSVGVMRSPLHF
TRBJ2-1 | TRBD2 | TRBV7-2 | NA | TGTGCCAGCAGCTTAGATTCGGGAGGGTCGGATGAGCAGTTCTTC | CASSLDSGGSDEQFF
TRBJ1-5 | NA | TRBV5-5 | few | TGTGCCAGCAGCTTGGCCGACAGTAGCAATCAGCCCCAGCATTTT | CASSLADSSNQPQHF
TRBJ2-1 | NA | TRBV18 | NA | TGTGCCAGCTCACTCGACAGGATTTCCTACAATGAGCAGTTCTTC | CASSLDRISYNEQFF
TRBJ1-5 | NA | TRBV27 | NA | TGTGCCAGCAGTTTATTCTCGGGTCTTAGCAATCAGCCCCAGCATTTT | CASSLFSGLSNQPQHF
TRBJ1-4 | NA | TRBV11-3 | NA | TGTGCCAGCTGCGATTCTAATGAAAAACTGTTTTTT | CASCDSNEKLFF
TRBJ1-2 | NA | TRBV30 | NA | TGTGCCTGGAGTACCCACACCTTC | CAWSTHTF
TRBJ2-4 | NA | TRBV7-2 | NA | TGTGCCAGCAGTCCAGGGGTCGTCGACGGCAACATTCAGTACTTC | CASSPGVVDGNIQYF
TRBJ1-6 | NA | TRBV16 | NA | TGTGCCAGCAGCCAAACCCCCCGGGCCAGGGTGGAATCACCCCTCCACTTT | CASSQTPRARVESPLHF
TRBJ2-2 | NA | TRBV7-8 | NA | TGTGCCAGCAGCCTTAGCACCGGGGAGCTGTTTTTT | CASSLSTGELFF
TRBJ1-2 | NA | TRBV19 | NA | TGTGCCAGTACCCCAAGGATAAACTATGGCTACACCTTC | CASTPRINYGYTF
TRBJ2-5 | NA | TRBV5-5 | NA | TGTGCCAGCAGCTTTCAGACCGGGGGAGAGACCCAGTACTTC | CASSFQTGGETQYF
TRBJ1-3 | NA | TRBV9 | NA | TGTGCCAGCAGCGGAGGAAAGGGCGCCGGAGGAAACACCATATATTTT | CASSGGKGAGGNTIYF
TRBJ2-2 | TRBD1 | TRBV6-2/TRBV6-3 | once | TGTGCCAGCAGCCTAACCGGGACAGCCTTCGCCGGGGAGCTGTTTTTT | CASSLTGTAFAGELFF
TRBJ2-7 | TRBD1 | TRBV7-6 | NA | TGTGCCAGCAGCCGGGACAGAAACCGACCCTACGAGCAGTACTTC | CASSRDRNRPYEQYF
TRBJ2-1 | NA | TRBV7-2 | NA | TGTGCCAGCAGCTTAGGGGATACCAGGGCCGGCAATGAGCAGTTCTTC | CASSLGDTRAGNEQFF
TRBJ1-1 | NA | TRBV5-5 | few | TGTGCCAGCAGCTTGCGGGACTCCGGTTACACTGAAGCTTTCTTT | CASSLRDSGYTEAFF
TRBJ1-1 | NA | TRBV7-2 | NA | TGTGCCAGCAGCTTCGGGTTCACTGAAGCTTTCTTT | CASSFGFTEAFF
TRBJ1-1 | TRBD1 | TRBV6-5 | NA | TGTGCCAGCAGCCGAGACAGGGGGAAAGCTTTCTTT | CASSRDRGKAFF
TRBJ1-6 | TRBD1 | TRBV25-1 | NA | TGTGCCAGCAGTGAATGGGGGGGACAGGGGAGTTCACCCCTCCACTTT | CASSEWGGQGSSPLHF
TRBJ1-1 | NA | TRBV30 | NA | TGTGCCTGGAGTGTGGGGGCAGGGACCACTGAAGCTTTCTTT | CAWSVGAGTTEAFF
TRBJ2-7 | NA | TRBV23-1 | NA | TGCGCCAGCAGTCAATATCAGGGGTTCGACGAGCAGTACTTC | CASSQYQGFDEQYF
TRBJ1-3 | NA | TRBV10-3 | NA | TGTGCCATTACGGAAACCTCTGGAAACACCATATATTTT | CAITETSGNTIYF
TRBJ2-5 | TRBD2 | TRBV7-9 | NA | TGTGCCAGCAGCCTCCTGGTGACTAGCAGACCCGAGACCCAGTACTTC | CASSLLVTSRPETQYF
TRBJ2-1 | TRBD2 | TRBV13 | NA | TGTGCCAGCAGCTTATTCGTAGCGGGAGCCCATGAGCAGTTCTTC | CASSLFVAGAHEQFF